This TCR beta chain originates from a study of tumor and adjacent non-tumor tissue in lung cancer. In the study overall: The cohort had about a dozen adenocarcinoma, 2 squamous cell and 1 small cell patients.

Study observations and caveats: Tumor tissue had significantly higher TCR diversity than normal lung.

TCRbeta libraries were built with three rounds of nested PCR, modified from ARM-PCR. Each CDR3 protein is one row after TCRdb ran MiXCR on the multiplex PCR reads. The repertoire holds 90,000 to 100,000 distinct CDR3 sequences, with around three quarters as singletons. RNA was extracted from bulk tissue without any cell sorting. The normal lung tissue was taken more than 3 cm from the tumor edge. Notes on this clonotype: Its antigen is not identified. At one end the junction does not follow the germline gene, possibly because of a read error.

Sample: distant non-tumor lung tissue. The source is a man aged 55-75 years with small cell lung cancer.

For the CDR3, the DNA is TGCAGCGTTAGGTCAGCGAACTCCGGGGAGCTGTTCTTT. Translated: CSVRSANSGELFF. The chain recombines TRBV29-1 with TRBJ2-2; D is perhaps TRBD2 (5 bases). The CDR3 runs 13 residues. Germline CDR1 reads SQVTM; CDR2 reads ANQGSEA.